This entry is about one TCR beta chain. Other DNA sequences in this sample translate to the same CDR3. The CDR3 extends over 15 amino acids. CDR1 SGHRS and CDR2 YFSETQ come from the germline V gene. J was trimmed by 1 base and V by 4 bases; bases with no gene match: 3. Repertoires were generated with immunoSEQ multiplex PCR, while TCRdb's copy carries only in-frame clones and drops some. The data show 400,000 to 450,000 clones, 88% seen once. This sample stems from a study of blood T cell repertoires in COVID-19. The wider study: Samples came from the United States, Italy and Spain, spanning acute and convalescent COVID-19. Sample material is recorded as cDNA or gDNA derived from T cells, B-cell-depleted T cells, or PBMCs.

Followed over time, Seattle patients had been enrolled while infection was active. The material sequenced was peripheral blood. The sequence was obtained from a woman aged 50 to 65 with COVID-19, enrolled during active disease. The V call is TRBV5-1, the J call TRBJ2-1; 9 bases agree with TRBD1. The CDR3 is CASSPGQGSYNEQFF. The CDR3 DNA sequence: TGCGCCAGCAGCCCAGGACAGGGGTCCTACAATGAGCAGTTCTTC.